This T cell receptor beta chain was recovered during a study of blood T cell repertoires in COVID-19. Using immunoSEQ multiplex PCR, the repertoire was profiled, and TCRdb retains in-frame clones only, with some absent. The data hold more than 200,000 clones, with around 84% observed a single time. The CDR3 runs 15 residues. Germline CDR1 SSHAT, CDR2 FNYEAQ (reference sequence). To note about this clone: Compared with germline, one end of the junction differs, possibly owing to a read error.

The sample consisted of peripheral blood. The TCR comes from a man aged 60-69 years with acute or convalescent COVID-19. The chain is built from TRBV7-7 and TRBJ2-2; 8 bases agree with TRBD1. The CDR3 DNA reads as TGTGCTAGCAGCACCGGACAGGGTGCGACCGGGGAGCTGTTTTTT. Translation: CASSTGQGATGELFF.